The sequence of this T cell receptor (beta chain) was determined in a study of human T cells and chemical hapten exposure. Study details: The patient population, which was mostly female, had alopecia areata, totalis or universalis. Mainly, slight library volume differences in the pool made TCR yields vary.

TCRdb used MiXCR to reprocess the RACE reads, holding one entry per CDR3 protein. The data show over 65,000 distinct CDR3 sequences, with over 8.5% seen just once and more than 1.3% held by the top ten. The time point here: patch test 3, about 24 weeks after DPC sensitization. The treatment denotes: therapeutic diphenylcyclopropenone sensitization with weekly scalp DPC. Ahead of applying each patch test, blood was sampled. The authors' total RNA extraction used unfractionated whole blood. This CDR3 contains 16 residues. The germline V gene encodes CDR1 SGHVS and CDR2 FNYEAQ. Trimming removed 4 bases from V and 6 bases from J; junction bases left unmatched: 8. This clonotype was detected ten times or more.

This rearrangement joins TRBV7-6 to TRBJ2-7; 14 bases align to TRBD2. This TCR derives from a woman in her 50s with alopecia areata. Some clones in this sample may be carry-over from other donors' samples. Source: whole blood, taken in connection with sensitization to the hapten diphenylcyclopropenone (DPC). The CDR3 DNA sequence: TGTGCCAGCAGCTCTGACGGGACTAGCGGGGGCGTCGAGCAGTACTTC. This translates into CASSSDGTSGGVEQYF.